What follows are 15 T cell receptor beta chains derived from one specimen sequenced in a study of T cell responses to AZD1222 COVID-19 vaccine. Here immunoSEQ multiplex PCR was the method, and the copy in TCRdb shows in-frame clones only, minus some. The sample yields nearly 110,000 clones, roughly 90% seen once. The material sequenced was peripheral blood, taken on day 0 of AZD1222 vaccination. These receptors originate from an adult in good health.

The genes are TRBV19 and TRBJ1-1; 7 bases align to TRBD1. Germline V gene sequence: CDR1 LNHDA, CDR2 SQIVND (reference sequence). CDR3 size: 13 residues. V shed 4 bases, J shed 5 bases, and the junction held 4 bases outside the gene matches. CDR3 region: CASSTQTGTEAFF. The CDR3 DNA is TGTGCCAGTAGTACGCAGACAGGGACTGAAGCTTTCTTT.

J is TRBJ1-3 and V is TRBV11-2; D gene unclear. The CDR3 runs to 13 residues. V lost 10 bases and J lost 0, with 10 bases in between. Per the germline V gene, CDR1 is SGHAT and CDR2 is FQNNGV. The CDR3, as DNA: TGTGCCATCCCGGACGTCTCTGGAAACACCATATATTTT. Protein product: CAIPDVSGNTIYF. The whole variable domain, filled in from reference TRBV11-2 and TRBJ1-3, reads EAGVAQSPRYKIIEKRQSVAFWCNPISGHATLYWYQQILGQGPKLLIQFQNNGVVDDSQLPKDRFSAERLKGVDSTLKIQPAKLEDSAVYLCAIPDVSGNTIYFGEGSWLTVV.

The chain carries TRBV20-1 and TRBJ1-4; the D is unclear. V dropped 7 bases and J dropped 10 bases, with 10 bases sitting between them. Germline CDR1 reads DFQATT; CDR2 reads SNEGSKA (reference sequence). The CDR3 runs 10 residues. CDR3 in DNA: TGCAGTGTTCCGGATAGAAAACTGTTTTTT. Translation gives CSVPDRKLFF.

The V call is TRBV28, the J call TRBJ2-7, with 14 positions matching TRBD2. Per the germline V gene, CDR1 is MDHEN and CDR2 is SYDVKM. With V trimmed by 4 bases and J by 4 bases, 3 bases remained unmatched. The CDR3 runs 15 residues. The CDR3 region is CASSYGLAGGYEQYF. CDR3 nucleotides: TGTGCCAGCAGTTACGGACTAGCGGGAGGATACGAGCAGTACTTC.

This CDR3 reads CASSSVGSSGYTF. The CDR3, as DNA: TGTGCCAGCAGTTCCGTTGGCAGTTCAGGCTACACCTTC. The chain recombines TRBV27 with TRBJ1-2, with D uncertain. Trimming removed 4 bases at V and 8 bases at J, with 14 bases between. The CDR3 extends over 13 amino acids. In germline, CDR1 is MNHEY, CDR2 SMNVEV (reference sequence).

This clone was observed a single time. The V gene is TRBV6-5, the J gene TRBJ1-1, with D possibly matching TRBD1 (6 bases). The CDR3 consists of 15 residues. Germline assignment: CDR1 MNHEY and CDR2 SVGAGI. Trimming took 2 bases from V and 1 from J, leaving 11 bases between them. The CDR3 sequence is CASSYSGQTNTEAFF. Here the CDR3 DNA reads TGTGCCAGCAGTTACAGCGGACAGACGAACACTGAAGCTTTCTTT.

The genes are TRBV4-2 and TRBJ2-7; D gene uncertain. The CDR3 is 14 residues long. CDR1 is LGHNA and CDR2 is YNFKEQ in the germline V gene. V was trimmed by 0 bases and J by 3 bases, leaving 9 bases between them. The CDR3 sequence is CASSQDPSSYEQYF. The DNA for the CDR3 is TGTGCCAGCAGCCAAGATCCTTCCAGCTACGAGCAGTACTTC.

The V gene is TRBV27, the J gene TRBJ1-4, with D uncertain. The CDR3 extends over 17 amino acids. Trimming removed 4 bases from V and 3 bases from J, with 18 bases in between. CDR1 and CDR2 (germline): MNHEY, SMNVEV (reference sequence). The CDR3 DNA follows: TGTGCCAGCAGTTCAGAGGGCGGACCTTTGTCTAATGAAAAACTGTTTTTT. Translating it yields CASSSEGGPLSNEKLFF.

The CDR3 reads CASSPLWGTEAFF. The CDR3 DNA is TGCGCCAGCAGCCCGTTGTGGGGGACTGAAGCTTTCTTT. The rearrangement joins TRBV4-1 to TRBJ1-1; tentatively, D is TRBD1 (5 bases). V was clipped by 4 bases and J by 5 bases, with 11 bases between them. The CDR3 spans 13 residues. The germline V gene has CDR1 MGHRA and CDR2 YSYEKL.

The CDR3 loop is CASSVGQGFGNTIYF. The CDR3 nucleotides read TGTGCCAGCAGCGTAGGGCAGGGCTTTGGAAACACCATATATTTT. This chain connects TRBV9 to TRBJ1-3; a weak D match, TRBD1 (5 bases). Per the germline V gene, CDR1 is SGDLS and CDR2 is YYNGEE. Trimming removed 0 bases from V and 3 bases from J, with 10 bases in between. The CDR3 has 15 amino acids. Full variable domain (remainder filled in from reference TRBV9 and TRBJ1-3): DSGVTQTPKHLITATGQRVTLRCSPRSGDLSVYWYQQSLDQGLQFLIQYYNGEERAKGNILERFSAQQFPDLHSELNLSSLELGDSALYFCASSVGQGFGNTIYFGEGSWLTVV.

The chain has TRBV12-5 and TRBJ1-1; 7 bases are shared with TRBD1. The CDR3 spans 17 residues. V trimming: 5 bases; J trimming: 0 bases; junction bases outside the gene matches: 12. The germline V gene has CDR1 LGHNT and CDR2 FRNRAP. The CDR3 sequence: CASGPNPGTVMNTEAFF. CDR3 bases: TGTGCTAGTGGTCCCAATCCCGGGACAGTCATGAACACTGAAGCTTTCTTT.

The chain couples TRBV27 to TRBJ1-2, with 9 nucleotides matching TRBD1. CDR1 is MNHEY and CDR2 is SMNVEV in the germline V gene (reference sequence). The CDR3 length is 14 residues. V dropped 8 bases and J dropped 2; count of bases not matched to a gene: 6. CDR3 protein: CASGSGQGNYGYTF. The CDR3 DNA follows: TGTGCCAGCGGTTCTGGACAGGGGAACTATGGCTACACCTTC.

This rearrangement joins TRBV20-1 to TRBJ2-4; D remains ambiguous. Trimming left V 7 bases short and J 0 bases short, with 4 bases between. This CDR3 is built from 11 residues. Germline CDR1 DFQATT, CDR2 SNEGSKA (reference sequence). The CDR3 DNA is TGCAGTGGTTCAGCCAAAAACATTCAGTACTTC. The encoded protein is CSGSAKNIQYF.

V is TRBV5-1 and J is TRBJ2-5, with TRBD1 matching over 7 bases. V lost 4 bases and J lost 1; bases outside the gene matches: 4. The germline CDR1 and CDR2 sequences are SGHRS and YFSETQ. The CDR3 totals 14 residues. The CDR3 coding sequence is TGCGCCAGCAGCGTGGGACAGATCCAAGAGACCCAGTACTTC. It specifies CASSVGQIQETQYF.

This clone has a single count. The chain has TRBV10-2 and TRBJ2-3, with TRBD2 identical over 12 bases. This CDR3 region has 15 residues. From germline, CDR1 is WSHSY and CDR2 SAAADI. V lost 5 bases, J lost 2 bases, and 2 bases stayed unmatched. For the CDR3, the DNA is TGCGCCAGCAGTCGGACTAGCGGGAACACAGATACGCAGTATTTT. Translated, it gives CASSRTSGNTDTQYF.